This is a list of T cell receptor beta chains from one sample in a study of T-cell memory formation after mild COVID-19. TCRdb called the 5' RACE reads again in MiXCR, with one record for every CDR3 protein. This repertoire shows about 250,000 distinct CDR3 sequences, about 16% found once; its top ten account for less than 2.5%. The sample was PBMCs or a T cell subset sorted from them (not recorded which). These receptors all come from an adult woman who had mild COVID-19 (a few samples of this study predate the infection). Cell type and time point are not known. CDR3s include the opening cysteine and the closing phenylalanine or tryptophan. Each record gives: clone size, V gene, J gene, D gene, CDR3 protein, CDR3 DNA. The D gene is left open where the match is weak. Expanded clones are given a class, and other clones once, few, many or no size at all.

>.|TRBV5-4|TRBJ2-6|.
CASSPGGYSGANVLTF
TGTGCCAGCAGCCCCGGTGGCTACTCTGGGGCCAACGTCCTGACTTTC
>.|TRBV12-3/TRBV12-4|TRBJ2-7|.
CASSLGPREQYF
TGTGCCAGCAGTTTGGGGCCTCGGGAGCAGTACTTC
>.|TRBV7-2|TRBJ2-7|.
CASSSKGGYEQYF
TGTGCCAGCAGCTCGAAAGGGGGATACGAGCAGTACTTC
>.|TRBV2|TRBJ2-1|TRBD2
CASSDYGRGKNEQFF
TGTGCCAGCAGTGACTACGGGAGGGGGAAAAATGAGCAGTTCTTC
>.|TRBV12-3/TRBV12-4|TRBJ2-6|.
CASTLSGAGANVLTF
TGTGCCAGCACCCTCTCCGGGGCTGGGGCCAACGTCCTGACTTTC
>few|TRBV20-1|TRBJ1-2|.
CSAHFPGTNYGYTF
TGCAGTGCTCACTTTCCCGGGACTAACTATGGCTACACCTTC
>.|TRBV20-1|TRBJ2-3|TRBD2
CSAPRWSGAYLGDTQYF
TGCAGTGCCCCCCGGTGGAGCGGGGCCTACTTGGGAGATACGCAGTATTTT
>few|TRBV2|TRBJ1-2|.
CASSEWATSYGYTF
TGTGCCAGCAGTGAATGGGCCACGTCGTATGGCTACACCTTC
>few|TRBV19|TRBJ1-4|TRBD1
CASSISGDRGEKLFF
TGTGCCAGTAGTATTTCTGGGGACAGGGGCGAAAAACTGTTTTTT
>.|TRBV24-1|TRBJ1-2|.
CATSDFQGGGYTF
TGTGCCACCAGTGATTTCCAGGGAGGAGGCTACACCTTC
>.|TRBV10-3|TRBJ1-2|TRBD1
CAISNRQGYGYTF
TGTGCCATCAGTAACCGACAGGGGTATGGCTACACCTTC
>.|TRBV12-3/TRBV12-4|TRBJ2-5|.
CASSLRGLKGETQYF
TGTGCCAGCAGTCTGAGAGGGTTGAAGGGAGAGACCCAGTACTTC